The 19 T cell receptor beta chains in this list originate from one sample, sequenced in a study of identical twins (dated by TCRdb to 2016 to 2017). Libraries were built with 5' RACE. These reads were obtained on an Illumina HiSeq 2000. TCRdb applied fastp at Q25 and MiXCR to the public reads, then kept only in-frame beta chains. Entries that share a CDR3 protein sequence are merged under the most common genes and DNA. Across this sample there are a few hundred thousand distinct CDR3 sequences, with roughly 15% seen only once. The ten largest clones add up to nearly 0.45% of the sample. The same specimen was also included in a second study, on yellow fever vaccine responses in identical twins.

The sample was CD4+ T cells sorted from blood. These receptors were obtained from a young woman in good health.

The sample holds many counts of this clonotype. The rearrangement uses TRBV5-1 and TRBJ1-1; D gene uncertain. Germline V gives CDR1 SGHRS, CDR2 YFSETQ. CDR3 length: 15 residues. V lost 6 bases and J 3 bases, leaving 18 bases between the germline ends. The CDR3: CASKNGRSSDTEAFF. DNA for the CDR3: TGCGCCAGCAAGAATGGCAGATCATCCGACACTGAAGCTTTCTTT.

There are a few counts of this clonotype. This chain links TRBV27 with TRBJ2-3; 9 nucleotides align to TRBD1. CDR1 and CDR2 (germline): MNHEY, SMNVEV (reference sequence). The CDR3 runs to 16 residues. Losses at the gene ends were 5 bases for V and 2 bases for J; bases not matched to a gene: 8. This CDR3 is CASSPAGQGPTDTQYF. The CDR3 DNA reads as TGTGCCAGCAGTCCCGCGGGACAGGGACCCACAGATACGCAGTATTTT.

The CDR3 protein is CASRGTGNYGYTF. The CDR3 coding sequence is TGTGCCAGCAGAGGGACTGGAAACTATGGCTACACCTTC. V and J are TRBV12-3 or TRBV12-4 and TRBJ1-2, with D perhaps TRBD1 (5 bases). This CDR3 has 13 residues. Trimming stripped 6 bases from V and 2 bases from J, with 10 bases between.

This clonotype was found a few times. The chain is built from TRBV5-1 and TRBJ2-2; 8 bases are a match to TRBD1. Germline V gives CDR1 SGHRS, CDR2 YFSETQ. This CDR3 region has 17 residues. The V segment lost 4 bases and the J segment 7 bases; nucleotides outside the gene matches: 15. CDR3 DNA: TGCGCCAGCAGCCCCACGGGGATGACAGGGGTCGGCGGGGAGCTGTTTTTT. Amino acid sequence: CASSPTGMTGVGGELFF.

V gene TRBV3-1 combines with J gene TRBJ2-5; D gene unclear. V shed 2 bases and J shed 5 bases, with 9 bases lying between them. Germline loops: CDR1 LGHDT, CDR2 YNNKEL (reference sequence). This CDR3 comprises 13 residues. CDR3 loop: CASSQIPEETQYF. In DNA form, the CDR3 reads TGTGCCAGCAGCCAAATCCCGGAGGAGACCCAGTACTTC.

This clonotype was detected only a few times. V is TRBV20-1 and J is TRBJ2-3; 8 nucleotides align to TRBD2. The CDR3 contains 15 residues. Germline lookup yields CDR1 DFQATT and CDR2 SNEGSKA (reference sequence). J lost 2 bases, V lost 4 bases, and 8 bases had no gene match. The CDR3 sequence is CSAIKQAGDTDTQYF. For the CDR3, the DNA is TGCAGTGCTATCAAACAAGCGGGAGACACAGATACGCAGTATTTT.

This clonotype occurred many times. This chain joins TRBV7-9 and TRBJ2-7, with D possibly being TRBD1 (5 bases). The germline CDR1 and CDR2 sequences are SEHNR and FQNEAQ (reference sequence). The CDR3 loop spans 15 amino acids. V dropped 1 base and J dropped 6 bases, with 16 bases sitting between them. The CDR3 is CASSLVLGRVTEQYV. The DNA of the CDR3 is TGTGCCAGCAGCTTAGTTCTGGGCAGGGTAACCGAGCAGTACGTC.

The chain links TRBV3-1 to TRBJ2-2; tentative D call: TRBD2 (5 bases). The CDR3 is 13 residues long. CDR1 and CDR2 (germline): LGHDT, YNNKEL (reference sequence). Trimming stripped 1 base from V and 7 bases from J, with 7 bases between. This CDR3 reads CASSQAGIGELFF. CDR3 nucleotide sequence: TGTGCCAGCAGCCAAGCCGGGATCGGGGAGCTGTTTTTT.

The chain carries TRBV7-9 and TRBJ1-1; D remains ambiguous. From germline, CDR1 is SEHNR and CDR2 FQNEAQ (reference sequence). V shed 4 bases and J shed 5 bases, with 14 bases lying between them. The CDR3 is 14 residues long. The chain's CDR3 is CASSSRTGETEAFF. CDR3 nucleotide sequence: TGTGCCAGCAGCTCCCGAACCGGGGAAACTGAAGCTTTCTTT. Full variable domain (missing parts from reference TRBV7-9 and TRBJ1-1): DTGVSQNPRHKITKRGQNVTFRCDPISEHNRLYWYRQTLGQGPEFLTYFQNEAQLEKSRLLSDRFSAERPKGSFSTLEIQRTEQGDSAMYLCASSSRTGETEAFFGQGTRLTVV.

The chain uses TRBV7-8 and TRBJ1-6; maybe TRBD1 (6 bases). The germline V and J ends were trimmed by 1 base and 9 bases, with 13 bases remaining between them. CDR3 length equals 15 residues. Germline V gene sequence: CDR1 SGHVS, CDR2 FQNEAQ. The CDR3, as DNA: TGTGCCAGCAGCTTAGTTACAGGGCTTGGTTCACCCCTCCACTTT. The encoded protein is CASSLVTGLGSPLHF.

The chain recombines TRBV7-9 with TRBJ2-1; perhaps TRBD2 as D (6 bases). Germline loops: CDR1 SEHNR, CDR2 FQNEAQ (reference sequence). V was trimmed by 5 bases and J by 3 bases, leaving 17 bases between them. CDR3 length equals 16 residues. As DNA, the CDR3 is TGTGCCAGCAGCCCCCGCGGGGTCCTCTTCTACAATGAGCAGTTCTTC. Residues: CASSPRGVLFYNEQFF. Based on the CDR3 plus reference TRBV7-9 and TRBJ2-1, the full variable domain is DTGVSQNPRHKITKRGQNVTFRCDPISEHNRLYWYRQTLGQGPEFLTYFQNEAQLEKSRLLSDRFSAERPKGSFSTLEIQRTEQGDSAMYLCASSPRGVLFYNEQFFGPGTRLTVL.

The chain is built from TRBV7-2 and TRBJ2-7; 9 nucleotides line up with TRBD1. The CDR3 sequence is 14 residues long. The J segment lost 3 bases and the V segment lost 2 bases, leaving 2 bases of the junction unmatched. In germline, CDR1 is SGHTA, CDR2 FQGNSA. CDR3 region: CASSLSGQGYEQYV. The CDR3 DNA follows: TGTGCCAGCAGCTTATCGGGACAGGGCTACGAGCAGTACGTC.

The V gene is TRBV24-1, the J gene TRBJ2-3, with D perhaps matching TRBD1 (6 bases). In germline, CDR1 is KGHDR, CDR2 SFDVKD. Trimming removed 5 bases at V and 1 base at J, with 12 bases between. The CDR3 is made up of 15 amino acids. The CDR3 bases are TGTGCCACCAGTGCAGGGGCGCTTGGCACAGATACGCAGTATTTT. Translation gives CATSAGALGTDTQYF.

CDR3 bases: TGCGCCAGCAGCTACGGTGTAGGGGGGTCGTACGAGCAGTACTTC. Protein sequence: CASSYGVGGSYEQYF. The chain recombines TRBV5-1 with TRBJ2-7; D possibly matches TRBD1 or TRBD2 (6 bases each). The CDR3 length is 15 residues. The germline V and J ends were trimmed by 3 bases and 4 bases, with 17 bases remaining between them. The germline V gene has CDR1 SGHRS and CDR2 YFSETQ. Complete variable domain (other parts from reference TRBV5-1 and TRBJ2-7): KAGVTQTPRYLIKTRGQQVTLSCSPISGHRSVSWYQQTPGQGLQFLFEYFSETQRNKGNFPGRFSGRQFSNSRSEMNVSTLELGDSALYLCASSYGVGGSYEQYFGPGTRLTVT.

This clonotype was seen ten or more times. The chain has TRBV29-1 and TRBJ2-5; no clear D gene. V lost 6 bases, J lost 0 bases, and 8 bases lay in between. CDR1 and CDR2 from the germline V gene are SQVTM and ANQGSEA. CDR3 size: 12 residues. DNA for the CDR3: TGCAGCGTACCAGACTACCAAGAGACCCAGTACTTC. Translated: CSVPDYQETQYF.

The chain joins TRBV5-6 to TRBJ2-1; D may be TRBD2 (6 bases). The germline V gene has CDR1 SGHDT and CDR2 YYEEEE. This CDR3 contains 16 residues. With 4 bases removed from V and 2 bases from J, the gap between germline ends came to 16 bases. CDR3 sequence: CASSPKLAEAYNEQFF. The DNA of the CDR3 is TGTGCCAGCAGCCCTAAGTTAGCGGAAGCCTACAATGAGCAGTTCTTC.

The chain couples TRBV12-3 or TRBV12-4 to TRBJ2-1; no clear D gene. V gave up 2 bases and J gave up 8 bases, with 10 bases separating them. The CDR3 spans 13 residues. The CDR3 DNA follows: TGTGCCAGCAGTTTATTGCTATCGTATGAGCAGTTCTTC. This codes for CASSLLLSYEQFF.

Remarks on this clonotype: At one end, the junction sequence differs from germline, possibly due to a read error. V and J are TRBV14 and TRBJ2-1; 13 bases match TRBD2. In germline, CDR1 is SGHDN, CDR2 FVKESK. There are 14 residues in the CDR3. The CDR3 DNA sequence: TGTGCCAGCAGCCAAGATAGGACTAGCGGGAGTACGCTCTTC. This translates into CASSQDRTSGSTLF. Full variable domain (rest looked up from reference TRBV14 and TRBJ2-1): EAGVTQFPSHSVIEKGQTVTLRCDPISGHDNLYWYRRVMGKEIKFLLHFVKESKQDESGMPNNRFLAERTGGTYSTLKVQPAELEDSGVYFCASSQDRTSGSTLFGPGTRLTVL.

The chain combines TRBV28 with TRBJ2-6; D gene unclear. The V and J ends lost 6 bases and 2 bases respectively, with 8 bases between them. This CDR3 region has 14 residues. CDR1 MDHEN and CDR2 SYDVKM come from the germline V gene. The CDR3, as DNA: TGTGCCAGCAGGGGCTATACTGGGGCCAACGTCCTGACTTTC. The encoded protein is CASRGYTGANVLTF. The entire variable domain, with the rest obtained from reference TRBV28 and TRBJ2-6, is as follows: DVKVTQSSRYLVKRTGEKVFLECVQDMDHENMFWYRQDPGLGLRLIYFSYDVKMKEKGDIPEGYSVSREKKERFSLILESASTNQTSMYLCASRGYTGANVLTFGAGSRLTVL.